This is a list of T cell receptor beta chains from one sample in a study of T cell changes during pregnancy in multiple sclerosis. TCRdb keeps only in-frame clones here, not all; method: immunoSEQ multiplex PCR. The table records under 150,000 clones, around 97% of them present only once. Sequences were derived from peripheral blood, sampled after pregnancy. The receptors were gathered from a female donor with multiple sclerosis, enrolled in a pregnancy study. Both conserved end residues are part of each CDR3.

CDR3: CASSGPMNTEAFF; J: TRBJ1-1; V: TRBV7-9
CDR3: CAVLQESYNEQFF; J: TRBJ2-1; V: TRBV10-3
CDR3: CASSPIQTSGSTYEQYF; J: TRBJ2-7; V: TRBV16
CDR3: CASTREGVSWSSENTIYF; J: TRBJ1-3; V: TRBV5-1
CDR3: CASSFRTGPTDTQYF; J: TRBJ2-3; V: TRBV7-9
CDR3: CASSLTGTNYGYTF; J: TRBJ1-2; V: TRBV6-1
CDR3: CASSLEREETQYF; J: TRBJ2-5; V: TRBV28
CDR3: CASSDRDRGTDTQYF; J: TRBJ2-3; V: TRBV6-6
CDR3: CASKTGTIQETQYF; J: TRBJ2-5; V: TRBV2
CDR3: CASSIGQFEAFF; J: TRBJ1-1; V: TRBV19
CDR3: CAAYSSGESNEQFF; J: TRBJ2-1; V: TRBV6-1
CDR3: CASSLSGTGQRSEQYF; J: TRBJ2-7; V: TRBV27
CDR3: CASREYEQYF; J: .; V: TRBV6-1
CDR3: CSATSGIYEQYF; J: TRBJ2-7; V: TRBV29-1
CDR3: CAWSLAGGGQETQYF; J: TRBJ2-5; V: TRBV30
CDR3: CASSPGDVSNQPQHF; J: TRBJ1-5; V: TRBV6-5
CDR3: CASSSQTGMNQPQHF; J: TRBJ1-5; V: TRBV28
CDR3: CASSLDRAPEAFF; J: TRBJ1-1; V: TRBV5-1
CDR3: CAWSVGGVNQPQHF; J: TRBJ1-5; V: TRBV30
CDR3: CSATEGTQYF; J: TRBJ2-5; V: TRBV20-1
CDR3: CASSLEASGRTRTGELFF; J: TRBJ2-2; V: TRBV7-8
CDR3: CASSSGQYTDTQYF; J: TRBJ2-3; V: TRBV7-9
CDR3: CASSIRQVYEQYF; J: TRBJ2-7; V: TRBV13
CDR3: CASSTTPQAPGVTLF; J: TRBJ2-7; V: TRBV7-8
CDR3: CASNWGGDSQPQHF; J: TRBJ1-5; V: TRBV2
CDR3: CASSPEPGVMNTEAFF; J: TRBJ1-1; V: TRBV7-8
CDR3: CASSLVIAAYNEQFF; J: TRBJ2-1; V: TRBV27
CDR3: CASRPQGARNEQYF; J: TRBJ2-7; V: TRBV28
CDR3: CASSQALAAEAFF; J: TRBJ1-1; V: TRBV11-2
CDR3: CASSVGGHRTDTQYF; J: TRBJ2-3; V: TRBV9
CDR3: CASNLGGPADTQYF; J: TRBJ2-3; V: TRBV6-1
CDR3: CASRGGGGYTF; J: TRBJ1-2; V: TRBV6-1
CDR3: CASSSDSTRETQYF; J: TRBJ2-5; V: TRBV7-2
CDR3: CASSESAGTSGYEQYF; J: TRBJ2-7; V: TRBV9
CDR3: CASSPPTVGRTEAFF; J: TRBJ1-1; V: TRBV19
CDR3: CASSADRSTQYF; J: TRBJ2-3; V: TRBV7-8
CDR3: CASTLMGQGGDSPLHF; J: TRBJ1-6; V: TRBV2
CDR3: CSVDSGTSSDTQYF; J: TRBJ2-3; V: TRBV29-1
CDR3: CASSVSRTDYEQYF; J: TRBJ2-7; V: TRBV6-1
CDR3: CASSLARGGYTF; J: TRBJ1-2; V: TRBV7-9
CDR3: CASEGARTDTQYF; J: TRBJ2-3; V: TRBV28
CDR3: CASRDDRGGPYEQYF; J: TRBJ2-7; V: TRBV28
CDR3: CASSGLAGEGGDTQYF; J: TRBJ2-3; V: TRBV6-1
CDR3: CASSYRTGGSGYEQYF; J: TRBJ2-7; V: TRBV5-5
CDR3: CASSPGTGINQPQHF; J: TRBJ1-5; V: TRBV5-1
CDR3: CASRPGQGFPGELFF; J: TRBJ2-2; V: TRBV2
CDR3: CASSSPGSLGTDTQYF; J: TRBJ2-3; V: TRBV28
CDR3: CASSLDRWTYNEQFF; J: TRBJ2-1; V: TRBV6-5
CDR3: CASSRALTGSSYNEQFF; J: TRBJ2-1; V: TRBV4-3
CDR3: CASSILSTGSYEQYF; J: TRBJ2-7; V: TRBV19
CDR3: CASSFGGSAYEQYF; J: TRBJ2-7; V: TRBV28
CDR3: CASSEVGRTGNTIYF; J: TRBJ1-3; V: TRBV2
CDR3: CASTRDRDQAFF; J: TRBJ1-1; V: TRBV6-1
CDR3: CSARGRRKFYEQYF; J: TRBJ2-7; V: TRBV29-1